Each of the 18 T cell receptor beta chains below was sequenced from the same sample in a study of blood T cell repertoires in COVID-19. Method: immunoSEQ multiplex PCR; TCRdb's copy keeps in-frame clones and lacks some. Of 190,000 or so clones in the sample, around nine tenths were seen once. The specimen was peripheral blood. The receptors shown here come from a woman under 30 who had recovered from COVID-19.

The chain links TRBV5-1 to TRBJ2-1, with 12 bases lining up with TRBD2. The CDR3 has 17 amino acids. CDR1 SGHRS and CDR2 YFSETQ come from the germline V gene. Trimming cost V 4 bases and J 1 base; bases outside gene matches: 6. Here the CDR3 reads CASSLSSGGESYNEQFF. CDR3 DNA sequence: TGCGCCAGCAGCCTGTCTAGCGGGGGGGAATCCTACAATGAGCAGTTCTTC. Drawing the rest from reference TRBV5-1 and TRBJ2-1, the complete variable domain is KAGVTQTPRYLIKTRGQQVTLSCSPISGHRSVSWYQQTPGQGLQFLFEYFSETQRNKGNFPGRFSGRQFSNSRSEMNVSTLELGDSALYLCASSLSSGGESYNEQFFGPGTRLTVL.

The chain links TRBV27 to TRBJ1-2, with 7 positions matching TRBD1. There are 15 residues in the CDR3. The germline gives CDR1 MNHEY, CDR2 SMNVEV (reference sequence). Germline trimming cut 5 bases from V and 4 bases from J; bases unmatched to any gene: 10. For the CDR3, the DNA is TGTGCCAGCAGTACACGGGACAGACTATTCTATGGCTACACCTTC. This encodes CASSTRDRLFYGYTF.

This sequence joins TRBV6-5 and TRBJ2-5; 9 positions match TRBD1. Germline loops: CDR1 MNHEY, CDR2 SVGAGI. This CDR3 has 13 residues. The junction had 4 bases not matched to a gene; V was cut back by 6 bases and J by 5 bases. The CDR3 loop reads CASSLDRGETQYF. The CDR3 DNA is TGTGCCAGCAGCCTCGACAGGGGGGAGACCCAGTACTTC.

The V gene is TRBV7-9, the J gene TRBJ2-6, with 7 bases lining up with TRBD1. With 5 bases clipped from V and 4 bases from J, the junction kept 14 bases outside the gene matches. Germline CDR1 and CDR2: SEHNR and FQNEAQ (reference sequence). The CDR3 length is 18 residues. As DNA, the CDR3 is TGTGCCAGCAGCCATCGGGACAGCCCCTCAAGCGGGGCCAACGTCCTGACTTTC. Encoded protein: CASSHRDSPSSGANVLTF.

V gene TRBV27 combines with J gene TRBJ2-7; TRBD2 agrees at 9 bases. Trimming removed 5 bases from V and 4 bases from J; junction bases left unmatched: 3. CDR1 is MNHEY and CDR2 is SMNVEV in the germline V gene (reference sequence). The CDR3 runs to 13 residues. The CDR3 loop reads CASSPAGGYEQYV. CDR3 DNA sequence: TGTGCCAGCAGTCCAGCGGGAGGTTACGAGCAGTACGTC.

This sequence joins TRBV5-1 and TRBJ2-5; 10 positions match TRBD2. J gave up 5 bases and V 0 bases, and 7 bases lay outside the gene matches. The germline gives CDR1 SGHRS, CDR2 YFSETQ. The CDR3 sequence is 16 residues long. The DNA of the CDR3 is TGCGCCAGCAGCTTGGAGGCTAGCGGGGGTGGGGAGACCCAGTACTTC. This translates into CASSLEASGGGETQYF.

The chain is built from TRBV19 and TRBJ1-5; perhaps TRBD1 as D (5 bases). The CDR3 has 15 amino acids. Germline lookup yields CDR1 LNHDA and CDR2 SQIVND (reference sequence). Trimming took 2 bases from V and 0 from J, leaving 8 bases between them. CDR3 sequence: CASSIQGHSNQPQHF. The DNA for the CDR3 is TGTGCCAGTAGTATACAGGGTCATAGCAATCAGCCCCAGCATTTT.

The chain combines TRBV19 with TRBJ2-3, with 10 bases lining up with TRBD2. The ends lost 9 bases at V and 4 bases at J; junction bases unmatched: 13. The germline V gene encodes CDR1 LNHDA and CDR2 SQIVND (reference sequence). There are 16 residues in the CDR3. The CDR3 sequence is CASKDFGLAVPDTQYF. The CDR3 DNA follows: TGTGCCAGCAAGGACTTCGGACTAGCGGTCCCAGATACGCAGTATTTT.

This chain joins TRBV25-1 and TRBJ2-1; 12 bases map to TRBD2. Unmatched junction bases numbered 5, after V lost 1 base and J lost 4 bases. The V gene's germline CDR1 is MGHDK and CDR2 SYGVNS. The CDR3 extends over 17 amino acids. CDR3: CASSEWASGGAYNEQFF. CDR3 DNA: TGTGCCAGCAGTGAATGGGCTAGCGGGGGGGCATACAATGAGCAGTTCTTC.

This clone occurred once. The CDR3 sequence is CASSGQLFLEQYF. Written as DNA, the CDR3 is TGTGCCAGCAGCGGACAGCTTTTTCTCGAGCAGTACTTC. V is TRBV12-3 or TRBV12-4 and J is TRBJ2-7; TRBD1 might be the D (6 bases). Between the trimmed V and J ends, which lost 6 bases and 6 bases, there was a span of 15 bases. The CDR3 covers 13 residues.

This CDR3 is CSVEETPYTEAFF. CDR3 in DNA: TGCAGCGTTGAAGAGACACCGTACACTGAAGCTTTCTTT. The gene calls are TRBV29-1 and TRBJ1-1; D uncertain. The CDR3 is 13 residues long. CDR1 is SQVTM, CDR2 ANQGSEA, per germline. Trimming removed 0 bases from V and 3 bases from J, with 8 bases in between.

The chain combines TRBV7-2 with TRBJ1-3; tentative D call: TRBD1 (6 bases). The CDR3 is made up of 16 amino acids. Germline lookup yields CDR1 SGHTA and CDR2 FQGNSA. The V and J ends lost 2 bases and 5 bases respectively, with 16 bases between them. The CDR3 DNA follows: TGTGCCAGCAGCTTAATGCTGGGGGCTGGAAGAAACACCATATATTTT. This codes for CASSLMLGAGRNTIYF.

This chain joins TRBV4-1 and TRBJ1-5; D perhaps matches TRBD1 (5 bases). Germline CDR1 and CDR2: MGHRA and YSYEKL. The ends were cut back, 0 bases at V and 8 bases at J, with 11 bases in the middle. This CDR3 has 14 residues. This CDR3 is CASSQDRGKEPQHF. The CDR3 nucleotides are TGCGCCAGCAGCCAAGATCGGGGGAAGGAGCCCCAGCATTTT.

The V gene is TRBV7-7, the J gene TRBJ2-5; 8 bases line up with TRBD1. Per the germline V gene, CDR1 is SSHAT and CDR2 is FNYEAQ (reference sequence). Trimming cost V 5 bases and J 1 base; bases outside gene matches: 6. The CDR3 sequence is 15 residues long. DNA for the CDR3: TGTGCCAGCAGCCGAGGACAGGGCGGCCAAGAGACCCAGTACTTC. This sequence encodes CASSRGQGGQETQYF. Complete variable domain (other parts from reference TRBV7-7 and TRBJ2-5): GAGVSQSPRYKVTKRGQDVTLRCDPISSHATLYWYQQALGQGPEFLTYFNYEAQPDKSGLPSDRFSAERPEGSISTLTIQRTEQRDSAMYRCASSRGQGGQETQYFGPGTRLLVL.

The CDR3 sequence is CASSISPATSTDTQYF. The CDR3, as DNA: TGTGCCAGTAGTATAAGTCCAGCGACTAGCACAGATACGCAGTATTTT. The genes are TRBV19 and TRBJ2-3; no clear D gene. The CDR3 length is 16 residues. From germline, CDR1 is LNHDA and CDR2 SQIVND (reference sequence). The V gene lost 2 bases and the J gene lost 0 bases, with 12 bases spanning the gap.

This clone was observed a few times. This sequence joins TRBV10-3 and TRBJ2-1; possible D gene TRBD2, 6 bases. The CDR3 totals 15 residues. Trimming left V 11 bases short and J 6 bases short, with 23 bases between. The germline CDR1 and CDR2 sequences are ENHRY and SYGVKD. CDR3 DNA: TGTGCCTCAGGCGGAGGAGGGATCGTGGTCAATGAGCAGTTCTTC. This sequence encodes CASGGGGIVVNEQFF.

This chain uses TRBV15 with TRBJ1-4; D is ambiguous. Germline V lookup: CDR1 LNHNV, CDR2 YYDKDF (reference sequence). The ends were cut back, 5 bases at V and 5 bases at J, with 12 bases in the middle. The CDR3 loop spans 14 amino acids. CDR3 nucleotides: TGTGCCACCAGCGTGGAACAGTTAAATGAAAAACTGTTTTTT. Protein sequence: CATSVEQLNEKLFF.

CDR3 loop: CASSLLRGLGTDTQYF. The CDR3 DNA sequence: TGTGCCAGCAGCTTACTGAGGGGACTAGGAACAGATACGCAGTATTTT. This chain joins TRBV11-2 and TRBJ2-3; 8 bases align to TRBD2. With V trimmed by 2 bases and J by 3 bases, 7 bases remained unmatched. Per germline, CDR1 SGHAT and CDR2 FQNNGV. The CDR3 runs 16 residues.